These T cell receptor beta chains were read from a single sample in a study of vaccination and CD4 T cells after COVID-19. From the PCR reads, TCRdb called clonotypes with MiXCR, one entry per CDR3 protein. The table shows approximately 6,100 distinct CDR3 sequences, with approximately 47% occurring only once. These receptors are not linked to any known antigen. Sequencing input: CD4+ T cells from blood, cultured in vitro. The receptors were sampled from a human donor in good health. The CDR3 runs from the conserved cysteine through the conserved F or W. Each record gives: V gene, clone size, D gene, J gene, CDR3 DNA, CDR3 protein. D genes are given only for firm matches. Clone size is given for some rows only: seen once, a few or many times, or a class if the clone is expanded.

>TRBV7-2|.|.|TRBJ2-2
TGTGCCAGCAGCTTAGTGGCTGGAACCGGGGAGCTGTTTTTT
CASSLVAGTGELFF
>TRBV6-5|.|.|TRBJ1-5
TGTGCCAGCAGTTATTCCGAACGTTACAGGTATAGCAATCAGCCCCAGCATTTT
CASSYSERYRYSNQPQHF
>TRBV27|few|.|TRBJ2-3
TGTGCCAGCAGGACCCAGGGCACAGATACGCAGTATTTT
CASRTQGTDTQYF
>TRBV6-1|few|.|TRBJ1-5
TGTGCCAGCCTCGAGGAGGGCAATCAGCCCCAGCATTTT
CASLEEGNQPQHF
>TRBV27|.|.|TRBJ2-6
TGTGCCAGCAGTCAGGGAGTCTCTGGGGCCAACGTCCTGACTTTC
CASSQGVSGANVLTF
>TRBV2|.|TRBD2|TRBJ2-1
TGTGCCAGCAGTGAAGCGACTAGCGGGGGGGTTCTTTACAATGAGCAGTTCTTC
CASSEATSGGVLYNEQFF
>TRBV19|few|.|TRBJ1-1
TGTGCCACCCTAGAAGCTTTCTTT
CATLEAFF
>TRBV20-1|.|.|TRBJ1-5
TGCAGTGGTAAGGCCGTTAGCAATCAGCCCCAGCATTTT
CSGKAVSNQPQHF
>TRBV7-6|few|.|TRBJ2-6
TGTGCCAGCAGCTTAGAAAGCTCTGGGGCCAACGTCCTGACTTTC
CASSLESSGANVLTF
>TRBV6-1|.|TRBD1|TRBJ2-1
TGTGCCAGCAGTCCAAGGGACAGGGGGGGTAATGAGCAGTTCTTC
CASSPRDRGGNEQFF
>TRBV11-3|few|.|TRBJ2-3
TGTGCCAGCAGCTTAGAACAAAGCACAGATACGCAGTATTTT
CASSLEQSTDTQYF
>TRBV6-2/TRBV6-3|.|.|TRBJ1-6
TGTGCCAGCAGTTACTCGGGGGGGGTGCCACCCCTCCACTTT
CASSYSGGVPPLHF
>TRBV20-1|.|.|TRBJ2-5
TGCAGTGCTAGAGATGGGGGGGCCCAAGAGACCCAGTACTTC
CSARDGGAQETQYF
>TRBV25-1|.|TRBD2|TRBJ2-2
TGTGCCAGCAGTGGACTAGCGGACACCGGGGAGCTGTTTTTT
CASSGLADTGELFF
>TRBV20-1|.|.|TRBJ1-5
TGCAGTCTCCTGGGGCGCAATCAGCCCCAGCATTTT
CSLLGRNQPQHF
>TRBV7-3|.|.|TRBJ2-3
TGTGCCAGCAACCAACCGGGGGATACGCAGTATTTT
CASNQPGDTQYF
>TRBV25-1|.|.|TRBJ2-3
TGTGCCAGCCTGGCAGATACGCAGTATTTT
CASLADTQYF